The source of this T cell receptor beta chain is a study of response to subunit inactivated influenza vaccine. Regarding the study as a whole: T cells newly recruited by each seasonal influenza vaccination are few, the authors suggested.

TCRdb passed the RT-PCR reads through MiXCR, listing each CDR3 protein once. Among some 600,000 distinct CDR3 sequences listed, around 15% were seen once. This clonotype was seen at least ten times. Its antigen is undetermined. Germline trimming cut 5 bases from V and 0 bases from J; bases unmatched to any gene: 7. The CDR3 totals 16 residues. CDR1 and CDR2 (germline): MNHEY, SVGEGT. This specimen consisted of PBMCs from blood, obtained around 14 days before vaccination. V is TRBV6-2 or TRBV6-3 and J is TRBJ2-5, with 9 bases aligning to TRBD1. This clonotype was obtained from a man over 45 who received an inactivated influenza vaccine. Here the CDR3 reads CASSTLGQGNQETQYF. The CDR3 DNA reads as TGTGCCAGCAGTACCCTCGGACAGGGGAACCAAGAGACCCAGTACTTC.